The source of this T cell receptor beta chain is a study of blood T cell repertoires in COVID-19 (dated by TCRdb to 2018 to 2021). In the study overall: Samples from collaborators originated in the United States, Italy and Spain and spanned both the acute and convalescent phases of COVID-19. The material from the prospective study consisted of cDNA or gDNA derived from T cells, B-cell-depleted T cells, or PBMCs. Deeply sampled blood TCRbeta repertoires from subjects exposed to, actively infected with, or recovered from COVID-19 were included in the dataset. The repertoires were released in a freely available public database meant as a resource for research on the immune response to SARS-CoV-2. The samples were drawn from the first 160 participants of the ongoing ImmuneRACE study and from 1,254 subjects provided by 6 global collaborators. Sample metadata almost always included a de-identified subject ID, COVID-19 status, age in years and sex. Where HLA class I and class II types were available, the types were taken from metadata supplied by the sample provider, not from assay-based typing.

Broader findings and caveats from the paper: The amount of clinical and demographic metadata varied by source and participant and was provided uncurated.

The immunoSEQ Assay, a bias-controlled multiplex PCR, was used to amplify TCRbeta CDR3 regions from genomic DNA. Under the source paper's analysis protocol: The number of nucleated cells in each sample was estimated by amplification of reference gene primers within the assay. To quantify the absolute abundance of each unique TCRbeta CDR3 rearrangement, sequence reads were collapsed and filtered. For each sample, productive Simpson clonality was calculated by taking the square root of Simpson's diversity index across productive rearrangements. TCRdb took over this immuneACCESS table, retaining in-frame rearrangements with V and J assigned. Such tables are incomplete; in checked studies, under half of the missing clones stem from an unresolved V gene, and the remainder is unexplained. The V and J calls and clone size were taken over from that table, and D and trimming were inferred from the DNA. Present in this sample are a few hundred thousand clones, 84% of which were seen just once. The top ten clones comprise approximately 5.1% of the sample.

Samples from volunteer blood donors who had recovered from COVID-19 were contributed by a second Seattle source. Each collaborating institution followed its own protocols to collect whole blood in K2EDTA tubes. Collaborator samples were shipped for TCRbeta analysis as frozen whole blood, isolated PBMCs, or DNA extracted from either sample type. As for this clone: It lacks a known antigen. Base quality data are lacking; no much larger clone is found one base away.

The sequencing input was peripheral blood. This clonotype originated in a woman aged 55 to 70 who had recovered from COVID-19.

The nucleotide sequence is given as TGTGCCAGCTCCTTCCAGGGGACAGGGCTCTACGAGCAGTACTTC. Its amino acids are CASSFQGTGLYEQYF. The rearrangement joined TRBV6-5 to TRBJ2-7; 9 nucleotides in the junction match TRBD1. From the cysteine up to the phenylalanine, the CDR3 has a length of 15 residues. The only DNA kept is the CDR3, 45 bases in frame from the first base. V is cut back by 8 bases and J by 3 bases, with 11 bases in the junction unmatched. The CDR1 and CDR2 encoded by the germline V gene are MNHEY and SVGAGI.